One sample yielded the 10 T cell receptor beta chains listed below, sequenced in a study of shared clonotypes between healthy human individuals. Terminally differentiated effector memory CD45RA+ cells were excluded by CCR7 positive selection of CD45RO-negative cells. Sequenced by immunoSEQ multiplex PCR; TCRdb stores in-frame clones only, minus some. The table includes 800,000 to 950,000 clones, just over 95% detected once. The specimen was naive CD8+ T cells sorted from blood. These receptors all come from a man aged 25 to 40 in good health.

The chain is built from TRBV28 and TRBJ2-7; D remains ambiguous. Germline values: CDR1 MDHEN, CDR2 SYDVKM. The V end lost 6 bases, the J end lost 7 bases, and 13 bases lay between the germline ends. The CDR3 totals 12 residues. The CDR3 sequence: CASRFWGSEQYF. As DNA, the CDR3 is TGTGCCAGCAGATTTTGGGGTTCGGAGCAGTACTTC.

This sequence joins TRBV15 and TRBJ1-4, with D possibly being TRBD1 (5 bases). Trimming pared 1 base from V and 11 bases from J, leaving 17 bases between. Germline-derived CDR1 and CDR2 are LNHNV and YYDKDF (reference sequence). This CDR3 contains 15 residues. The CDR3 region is CATSRGPPQGQKLFF. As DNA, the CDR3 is TGTGCCACCAGCAGAGGACCACCGCAGGGCCAGAAACTGTTTTTT.

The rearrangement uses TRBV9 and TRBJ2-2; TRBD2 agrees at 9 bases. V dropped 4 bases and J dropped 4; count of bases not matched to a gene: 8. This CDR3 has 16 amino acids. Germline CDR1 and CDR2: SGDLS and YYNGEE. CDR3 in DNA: TGTGCCAGCAGCCCTCGTAGCGGGAGCCCCACCGGGGAGCTGTTTTTT. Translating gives CASSPRSGSPTGELFF.

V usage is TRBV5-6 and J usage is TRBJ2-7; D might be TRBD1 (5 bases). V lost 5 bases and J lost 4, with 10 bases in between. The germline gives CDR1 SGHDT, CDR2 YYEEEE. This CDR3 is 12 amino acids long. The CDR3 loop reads CASRGAHYEQYF. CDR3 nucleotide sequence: TGTGCCAGCAGAGGGGCGCATTACGAGCAGTACTTC. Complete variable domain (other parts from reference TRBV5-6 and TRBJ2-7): DAGVTQSPTHLIKTRGQQVTLRCSPKSGHDTVSWYQQALGQGPQFIFQYYEEEERQRGNFPDRFSGHQFPNYSSELNVNALLLGDSALYLCASRGAHYEQYFGPGTRLTVT.

The CDR3, as DNA: TGTGCCAGCAGCTCCCGTGGCGGTTGGGATGAGCAGTTCTTC. This codes for CASSSRGGWDEQFF. The rearrangement joins TRBV7-2 to TRBJ2-1; D gene uncertain. In germline, CDR1 is SGHTA, CDR2 FQGNSA. V lost 4 bases, J lost 8 bases, and 15 bases lay in between. The CDR3 is 14 residues long.

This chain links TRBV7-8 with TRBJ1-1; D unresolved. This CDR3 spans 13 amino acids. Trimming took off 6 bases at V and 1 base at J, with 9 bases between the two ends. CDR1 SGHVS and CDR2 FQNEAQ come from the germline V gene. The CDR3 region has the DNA TGTGCCAGCAGTCCCCTAGGGAACACTGAAGCTTTCTTT. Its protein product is CASSPLGNTEAFF.

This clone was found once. CDR3 DNA: TGTGCCAGCAGTCAAGACAGGGGCGTACGGCCCCAGCATTTT. Protein: CASSQDRGVRPQHF. This sequence joins TRBV28 and TRBJ1-5; 8 positions match TRBD1. CDR1 is MDHEN, CDR2 SYDVKM, per germline. The junction had 9 bases not matched to a gene; V was cut back by 5 bases and J by 9 bases. The CDR3 extends over 14 amino acids.

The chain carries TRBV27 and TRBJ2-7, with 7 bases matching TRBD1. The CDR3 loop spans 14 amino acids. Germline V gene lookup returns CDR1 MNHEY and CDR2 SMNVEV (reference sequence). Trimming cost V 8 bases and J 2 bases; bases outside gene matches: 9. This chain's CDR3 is CASSYRGLTYEQYF. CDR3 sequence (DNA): TGTGCCAGCTCGTACAGGGGCCTAACCTACGAGCAGTACTTC.

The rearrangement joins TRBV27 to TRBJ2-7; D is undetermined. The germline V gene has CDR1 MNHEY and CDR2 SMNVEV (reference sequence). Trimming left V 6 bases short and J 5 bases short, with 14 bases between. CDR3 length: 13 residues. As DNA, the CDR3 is TGTGCCAGCAGCCGCCCCAAGGGCCACGAGCAGTACTTC. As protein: CASSRPKGHEQYF.

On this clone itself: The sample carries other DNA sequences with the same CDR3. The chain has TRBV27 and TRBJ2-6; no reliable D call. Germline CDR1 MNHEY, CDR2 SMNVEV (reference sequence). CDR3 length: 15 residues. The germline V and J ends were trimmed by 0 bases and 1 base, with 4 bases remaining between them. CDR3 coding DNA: TGTGCCAGCAGTTTATCTAGGTCTGGGGCCAACGTCCTGACTTTC. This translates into CASSLSRSGANVLTF.